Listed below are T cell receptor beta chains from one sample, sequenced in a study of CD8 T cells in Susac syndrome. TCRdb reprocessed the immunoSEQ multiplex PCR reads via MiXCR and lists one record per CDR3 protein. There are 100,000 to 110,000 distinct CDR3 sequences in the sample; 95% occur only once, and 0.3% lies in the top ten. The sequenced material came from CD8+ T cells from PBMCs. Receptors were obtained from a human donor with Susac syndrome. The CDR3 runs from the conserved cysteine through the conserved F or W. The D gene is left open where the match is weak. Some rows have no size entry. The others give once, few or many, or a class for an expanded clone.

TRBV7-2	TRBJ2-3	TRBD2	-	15	CASSFAGGSTDTQYF	TGTGCCAGCAGCTTCGCGGGAGGGAGCACAGATACGCAGTATTTT
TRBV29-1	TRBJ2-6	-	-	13	CSVEGVGANVLTF	TGCAGCGTTGAAGGGGTTGGGGCCAACGTCCTGACTTTC
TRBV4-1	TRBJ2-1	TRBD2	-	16	CASTTGGTSGSHEQFF	TGCGCCAGCACCACTGGGGGGACTAGCGGGAGCCATGAGCAGTTCTTC
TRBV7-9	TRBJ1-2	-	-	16	CASSSGGILLNYGYTF	TGTGCCAGCAGCTCCGGCGGGATCCTACTTAACTATGGCTACACCTTC
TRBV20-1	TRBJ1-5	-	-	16	CSATEEILGLNQPQHF	TGCAGTGCCACAGAGGAGATTTTGGGCCTCAATCAGCCCCAGCATTTT
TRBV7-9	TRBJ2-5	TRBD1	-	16	CASSSRDRRPQETQYF	TGTGCCAGCAGCTCCCGGGACAGAAGACCTCAAGAGACCCAGTACTTC
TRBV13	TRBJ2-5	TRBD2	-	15	CASSYRGSPRETQYF	TGTGCCAGCAGCTATCGCGGGAGCCCGAGGGAGACCCAGTACTTC
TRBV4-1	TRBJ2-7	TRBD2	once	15	CASSQGTSATYEQYF	TGCGCCAGCAGCCAAGGGACTAGCGCTACCTACGAGCAGTACTTC
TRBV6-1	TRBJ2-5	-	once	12	CASNGIEETQYF	TGTGCCAGCAATGGGATTGAAGAGACCCAGTACTTC
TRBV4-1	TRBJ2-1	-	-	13	CASSQALGTEQFF	TGCGCCAGCAGCCAAGCGTTGGGCACCGAGCAGTTCTTC
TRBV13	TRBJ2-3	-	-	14	CASSLSGVGDTQYF	TGTGCCAGCAGCTTGTCAGGGGTTGGAGATACGCAGTATTTT
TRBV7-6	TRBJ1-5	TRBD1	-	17	CASSLDPPGTGAQPQHF	TGTGCCAGCAGCTTAGATCCTCCCGGGACAGGAGCTCAGCCCCAGCATTTT
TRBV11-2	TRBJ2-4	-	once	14	CASSLADQKNIQYF	TGTGCCAGCAGCTTAGCGGACCAAAAAAACATTCAGTACTTC
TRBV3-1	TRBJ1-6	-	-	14	CASSQVGDGSPLHF	TGTGCCAGCAGCCAAGTGGGGGATGGATCACCCCTCCACTTT
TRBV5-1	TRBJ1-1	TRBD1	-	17	CASSLARGPGANTEAFF	TGCGCCAGCAGCTTGGCCAGGGGGCCGGGAGCGAACACTGAAGCTTTCTTT
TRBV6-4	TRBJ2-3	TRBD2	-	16	CASSDLAGGPTDTQYF	TGTGCCAGCAGTGACCTAGCGGGGGGGCCCACAGATACGCAGTATTTT
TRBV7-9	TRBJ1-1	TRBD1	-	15	CASSLAGQGAWEAFF	TGTGCCAGCAGCTTAGCTGGACAGGGAGCGTGGGAAGCTTTCTTT
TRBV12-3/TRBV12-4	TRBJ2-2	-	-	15	CASSLADPNTGELFF	TGTGCCAGCAGCTTGGCGGACCCGAACACCGGGGAGCTGTTTTTT
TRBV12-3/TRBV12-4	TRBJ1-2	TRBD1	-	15	CASSPLGTGGGGYTF	TGTGCCAGCAGTCCCTTAGGGACAGGGGGCGGCGGCTACACCTTC
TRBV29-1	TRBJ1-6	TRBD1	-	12	CSVRQGNSPLHF	TGCAGCGTCCGACAGGGTAATTCACCCCTCCACTTT
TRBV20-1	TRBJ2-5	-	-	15	CSARDGGGRGETQYF	TGCAGTGCTAGAGATGGAGGAGGCCGTGGAGAGACCCAGTACTTC
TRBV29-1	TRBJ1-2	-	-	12	CSVGADNYGYTF	TGCAGCGTTGGGGCGGATAACTATGGCTACACCTTC
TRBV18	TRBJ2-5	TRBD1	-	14	CASSPTGARETQYF	TGTGCCAGCTCACCGACAGGGGCGAGAGAGACCCAGTACTTC
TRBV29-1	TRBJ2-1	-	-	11	CSVEGSWEQFF	TGCAGCGTTGAAGGGTCGTGGGAGCAGTTCTTC
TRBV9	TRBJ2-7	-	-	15	CASSPPGRENYEQYF	TGTGCCAGCAGCCCCCCGGGACGGGAGAACTACGAGCAGTACTTC
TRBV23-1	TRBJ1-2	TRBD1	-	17	CASSQSASGGIDGGYTF	TGCGCCAGCAGTCAATCTGCATCAGGGGGCATTGATGGGGGCTACACCTTC
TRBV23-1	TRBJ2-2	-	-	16	CASSRSRDSNTGELFF	TGCGCCAGCAGTCGCAGCAGGGACTCGAACACCGGGGAGCTGTTTTTT